This T cell receptor beta chain is from a study of blood T cell repertoires in COVID-19. On the study more broadly: Nucleic acid was either cDNA or gDNA, and it came from T cells, B-cell-depleted T cells, or PBMCs.

Germline V gene lookup returns CDR1 MDHEN and CDR2 SYDVKM. Trimming cost V 3 bases and J 0 bases, with 8 bases left between them. This CDR3 has 14 residues. Produced via immunoSEQ multiplex PCR; TCRdb's table is partial and in-frame only. Of some 77,000 clones in the sample, roughly 79% were seen once. The chain couples TRBV28 to TRBJ1-2; no reliable D call. This receptor was taken from a woman between 65 and 79 years old with acute or convalescent COVID-19. The specimen sequenced was peripheral blood. The CDR3 DNA sequence: TGTGCCAGCAGTTTGCACATCTCTAACTATGGCTACACCTTC. Translated, it gives CASSLHISNYGYTF.